Below, 23 T cell receptor beta chains from the same sample are listed, as sequenced in a study of breast tumors, draining lymph nodes, adjacent tissues. In TCRdb, the multiplex PCR reads were re-called with MiXCR into one record per CDR3 protein. In the table there are approximately 210,000 distinct CDR3 sequences, under 40% of which are singletons. Breast cancer patients provided tissue from their axillary draining lymph nodes. The sample comprised axillary lymph node tissue. Receptor source: a female donor with breast cancer. Some clones in this sample may be carry-over from other donors' samples.

This clonotype was counted many times. The chain couples TRBV20-1 to TRBJ2-6; D is unresolved. The CDR3 extends over 14 amino acids. CDR1 is DFQATT and CDR2 is SNEGSKA in the germline V gene (reference sequence). Trimming cost V 6 bases and J 4 bases, with 13 bases left between them. This chain's CDR3 is CSAKDNPGANVLTF. The CDR3 nucleotides are TGCAGTGCCAAAGACAACCCCGGGGCCAACGTCCTGACTTTC.

This clonotype was counted once. The chain links TRBV9 to TRBJ2-3, with TRBD1 identical over 10 bases. The CDR3 runs to 16 residues. The germline V gene has CDR1 SGDLS and CDR2 YYNGEE. V lost 4 bases to trimming and J lost 5 bases; unmatched junction nucleotides: 10. The CDR3 sequence is CASSLQTGGGEDTQYF. The CDR3 DNA reads TGTGCCAGCAGCTTGCAGACAGGGGGCGGGGAAGATACGCAGTATTTT.

Notes on this clonotype: This could be a read error, since a much larger clone is one nucleotide away. CDR3 residues: CSAMGLNTGALFF. The CDR3, as DNA: TGCAGTGCTATGGGCCTTAACACCGGGGCGCTGTTTTTT. The rearrangement joins TRBV20-1 to TRBJ2-2, with D perhaps assigned TRBD1 or TRBD2 (5 bases each). Germline CDR1 reads DFQATT; CDR2 reads SNEGSKA (reference sequence). This CDR3 comprises 13 residues.

This clonotype was recorded a few times. The chain couples TRBV7-9 to TRBJ2-4, with D perhaps assigned TRBD1 or TRBD2 (5 bases each). Germline assignment: CDR1 SEHNR and CDR2 FQNEAQ (reference sequence). This CDR3 has 15 amino acids. Trimming left V 5 bases short and J 1 base short, with 12 bases between. CDR3 in amino acids: CASSEGRGAKNIQYF. The CDR3 nucleotides are TGTGCCAGCAGCGAGGGGAGAGGGGCCAAAAACATTCAGTACTTC.

Turning to this clonotype: This could be a read error, since a much larger clone is one nucleotide away. This chain connects TRBV6-1 to TRBJ1-2; perhaps TRBD1 as D (6 bases). Deletions cut 5 bases from V and 3 bases from J, with 16 bases between. The CDR3 covers 15 residues. CDR1 is MNHNS, CDR2 SASEGT, per germline. The CDR3: CASSPGAAQDYGYTF. DNA for the CDR3: TGTGCCAGCAGTCCAGGGGCGGCCCAGGACTATGGCTACACCTTC.

This clonotype was recorded many times. The chain employs TRBV20-1 and TRBJ2-1; 11 bases map to TRBD2. Germline V gives CDR1 DFQATT, CDR2 SNEGSKA (reference sequence). The CDR3 is 15 residues long. V was clipped by 3 bases and J by 3 bases; unmatched bases: 4. The CDR3 bases are TGCAGTGCTAGCGCCGGGACTAGCGGCTACAATGAGCAGTTCTTC. Translated: CSASAGTSGYNEQFF.

This chain connects TRBV7-2 to TRBJ1-6, with D possibly TRBD1 on 6 matching bases. CDR1 is SGHTA and CDR2 is FQGNSA in the germline V gene. V shed 5 bases and J shed 7 bases, with 18 bases lying between them. This CDR3 comprises 16 residues. This CDR3 is CASSRRRGVDNSPLHF. CDR3 sequence (DNA): TGTGCCAGCAGCCGCCGAAGGGGGGTCGACAATTCACCCCTCCACTTT.

This clonotype has a count of ten or more. This chain uses TRBV6-2 or TRBV6-3 with TRBJ1-2; possible D gene TRBD1, 6 bases. This CDR3 is 14 amino acids long. V was shortened by 2 bases and J by 4 bases, with 11 bases between the two germline ends. Germline CDR1 is MNHEY and CDR2 is SVGEGT. The DNA for the CDR3 is TGTGCCAGCAGTTACCGCACAGGGAGCTATGGCTACACCTTC. Residues: CASSYRTGSYGYTF.

The genes are TRBV7-2 and TRBJ1-5, with 8 bases aligning to TRBD1. In germline, CDR1 is SGHTA, CDR2 FQGNSA. The CDR3 extends over 14 amino acids. V lost 5 bases and J lost 11; bases outside the gene matches: 11. The CDR3 is CASSRTGWLWAQHF. The CDR3 nucleotides are TGTGCCAGCAGCCGGACAGGGTGGCTCTGGGCCCAGCATTTT.

J is TRBJ1-6 and V is TRBV20-1; D is unresolved. Trimming shortened V by 3 bases and J by 9 bases, and 15 bases separated the two germline ends. Germline CDR1 is DFQATT and CDR2 is SNEGSKA (reference sequence). CDR3 length: 14 residues. The CDR3 loop is CSARSGPEGSPLHF. The CDR3 region has the DNA TGCAGTGCTAGGTCGGGCCCAGAAGGTTCACCCCTCCACTTT.

This clonotype was detected many times. This chain connects TRBV20-1 to TRBJ2-3, with D tentatively TRBD2 (6 bases). Germline CDR1 DFQATT, CDR2 SNEGSKA (reference sequence). The CDR3 contains 12 residues. Deletions cut 1 base from V and 14 bases from J, with 16 bases between. The CDR3 here is CSARGRGTHAYF. As DNA, the CDR3 is TGCAGTGCTAGAGGGCGCGGGACCCACGCGTATTTT.

This clonotype was seen repeatedly, ten times or more. The CDR3 sequence: CASRPLGQGAEGYTF. CDR3 sequence (DNA): TGTGCCAGCAGGCCTTTGGGACAGGGGGCAGAAGGCTACACCTTC. This chain uses TRBV6-5 with TRBJ1-2, with 12 bases identical to TRBD1. Germline lookup yields CDR1 MNHEY and CDR2 SVGAGI. The CDR3 length is 15 residues. The V gene end was trimmed by 6 bases and the J gene end by 8 bases; junction bases not matched to a gene: 10.

This clonotype was counted at least ten times. The rearrangement links TRBV20-1 to TRBJ2-3; 9 bases line up with TRBD2. CDR3 size: 13 residues. The V and J ends lost 1 base and 13 bases, in that order; junction bases with no gene match: 9. Germline V lookup: CDR1 DFQATT, CDR2 SNEGSKA (reference sequence). This chain's CDR3 is CSARGGGGAVEYF. The DNA of the CDR3 is TGCAGTGCTAGAGGAGGCGGGGGGGCGGTTGAGTATTTT.

Of note for this clonotype: Possible read error: a much larger clone is one base away. This chain uses TRBV19 with TRBJ2-2, with 10 bases aligning to TRBD1. Germline assignment: CDR1 LNHDA and CDR2 SQIVND (reference sequence). V trimming: 1 base; J trimming: 9 bases; junction bases outside the gene matches: 8. This CDR3 region has 16 residues. CDR3: CASSIVGQGFMRELFF. The DNA of the CDR3 is TGTGCCAGTAGTATAGTGGGACAGGGGTTCATGAGGGAGCTGTTTTTT.

This rearrangement joins TRBV29-1 to TRBJ2-1, with a possible D match to TRBD2 (6 bases). The germline V gene has CDR1 SQVTM and CDR2 ANQGSEA. Trimming cost V 7 bases and J 2 bases, with 6 bases left between them. The length of the CDR3 is 11 residues. This CDR3 is CSGGAYNEQFF. For the CDR3, the DNA is TGCAGCGGGGGGGCCTACAATGAGCAGTTCTTC.

J is TRBJ2-3 and V is TRBV9, with TRBD2 matching over 7 bases. Trimming cost V 0 bases and J 5 bases; bases outside gene matches: 6. The CDR3 covers 15 residues. Germline CDR1 is SGDLS and CDR2 is YYNGEE. CDR3 in DNA: TGTGCCAGCAGCGTAGGGGGGGAGGGCGGAGATACGCAGTATTTT. Translation gives CASSVGGEGGDTQYF.

There are many counts of this clonotype. One junction end does not reproduce the germline sequence, and a read error may be involved. The rearrangement joins TRBV7-7 to TRBJ2-5, with 7 bases matching TRBD2. CDR3 length: 14 residues. CDR1 and CDR2 from the germline V gene are SSHAT and FNYEAQ (reference sequence). The CDR3 coding sequence is TGTGCTAGCAGTCTCAAGCGGGGCGGAGAGACCCAGTACTTC. Translation: CASSLKRGGETQYF. The complete variable domain, with remaining parts taken from reference TRBV7-7 and TRBJ2-5, reads GAGVSQSPRYKVTKRGQDVTLRCDPISSHATLYWYQQALGQGPEFLTYFNYEAQPDKSGLPSDRFSAERPEGSISTLTIQRTEQRDSAMYRCASSLKRGGETQYFGPGTRLLVL.

This clonotype was detected ten times or more. This may be a read error: a much more frequent sequence differs by one nucleotide. J is TRBJ2-5 and V is TRBV10-2; no firm D call. CDR1 and CDR2 from the germline V gene are WSHSY and SAAADI. V lost 6 bases, J lost 0 bases, and 2 bases lay in between. The CDR3 is made up of 11 amino acids. The CDR3 bases are TGCGCCAGCAGGGACCAAGAGACCCAGTACTTC. Its translation is CASRDQETQYF.

This clonotype was detected once. V is TRBV2 and J is TRBJ2-1; 10 bases line up with TRBD2. Germline V gene lookup returns CDR1 SNHLY and CDR2 FYNNEI. The CDR3 has 13 amino acids. The ends lost 6 bases at V and 9 bases at J; junction bases unmatched: 5. For the CDR3, the DNA is TGTGCCAGCAGGGAGCGGGGGGGCCTTGAGCAGTTCTTC. This codes for CASRERGGLEQFF. The full variable domain, its missing parts supplied by reference TRBV2 and TRBJ2-1, is EPEVTQTPSHQVTQMGQEVILRCVPISNHLYFYWYRQILGQKVEFLVSFYNNEISEKSEIFDDQFSVERPDGSNFTLKIRSTKLEDSAMYFCASRERGGLEQFFGPGTRLTVL.

This clonotype was picked up many times. The CDR3 DNA follows: TGTGCCTGGAGTATCGCAGGGTTAGCTAACTATGGCTACACCTTC. Translation gives CAWSIAGLANYGYTF. This sequence joins TRBV30 and TRBJ1-2, with a weak D call TRBD1 (5 bases). Per germline, CDR1 GTSNPN and CDR2 SVGIG (reference sequence). The CDR3 runs to 15 residues. V dropped 2 bases and J dropped 0 bases, with 13 bases sitting between them.

The chain is built from TRBV7-9 and TRBJ1-6, with D tentatively TRBD1 (5 bases). Germline loops: CDR1 SEHNR, CDR2 FQNEAQ (reference sequence). With 3 bases removed from V and 6 bases from J, the gap between germline ends came to 6 bases. The CDR3 loop spans 13 amino acids. CDR3 sequence: CASSFGTNSPLHF. The DNA of the CDR3 is TGTGCCAGCAGCTTTGGGACTAATTCACCCCTCCACTTT. Full variable domain (remainder filled in from reference TRBV7-9 and TRBJ1-6): DTGVSQNPRHKITKRGQNVTFRCDPISEHNRLYWYRQTLGQGPEFLTYFQNEAQLEKSRLLSDRFSAERPKGSFSTLEIQRTEQGDSAMYLCASSFGTNSPLHFGNGTRLTVT.

The chain's CDR3 is CASSGGRAQETQYF. The DNA for the CDR3 is TGTGCCAGCAGCGGCGGGAGGGCCCAGGAGACCCAGTACTTC. The chain carries TRBV9 and TRBJ2-5; 9 nucleotides line up with TRBD2. Unmatched junction bases numbered 5, after V lost 3 bases and J lost 5 bases. Germline CDR1 reads SGDLS; CDR2 reads YYNGEE. The CDR3 sequence is 14 residues long. Full variable domain (rest looked up from reference TRBV9 and TRBJ2-5): DSGVTQTPKHLITATGQRVTLRCSPRSGDLSVYWYQQSLDQGLQFLIQYYNGEERAKGNILERFSAQQFPDLHSELNLSSLELGDSALYFCASSGGRAQETQYFGPGTRLLVL.

This clonotype was seen many times. This rearrangement joins TRBV19 to TRBJ2-1; 10 nucleotides align to TRBD2. The germline V gene has CDR1 LNHDA and CDR2 SQIVND (reference sequence). J gave up 0 bases and V 6 bases, and 5 bases lay outside the gene matches. CDR3 length equals 16 residues. This CDR3 is CASSQLAGSSYNEQFF. As DNA, the CDR3 is TGTGCCAGTAGCCAACTAGCGGGGAGCTCCTACAATGAGCAGTTCTTC.